This T cell receptor (beta chain) emerged from a study of T cell responses to AZD1222 COVID-19 vaccine. Study-wide points: Most donors were white British and more were female, and clonal diversity was possibly underestimated. Elevations in Spike-specific TCR breadth and depth followed administration of two AZD1222 doses. Along spike, vaccine-associated CD4 TCRs were found throughout, with dominance at 160-218 and 743-854.

The CDR3 contains 16 residues. Trimming shortened V by 4 bases and J by 1 base, and 16 bases separated the two germline ends. Germline lookup yields CDR1 LNHNV and CDR2 YYDKDF (reference sequence). Data came from immunoSEQ multiplex PCR; TCRdb stores just in-frame clones and leaves some out. The sample includes some 170,000 clones, 75% to 90% of them seen just once. Turning to this clone: The antigen is undetermined.

The clonotype originates from an adult who received the MenACWY meningococcal vaccine as a control. The J gene is TRBJ2-5, the V gene TRBV15; the D gene could be TRBD1 or TRBD2 (6 bases each). The specimen was peripheral blood, collected 28 days after the second dose of the MenACWY control vaccine. This chain's CDR3 is CATSTARGRGQETQYF. CDR3 DNA sequence: TGTGCCACCAGCACCGCCCGGGGGCGGGGCCAAGAGACCCAGTACTTC.